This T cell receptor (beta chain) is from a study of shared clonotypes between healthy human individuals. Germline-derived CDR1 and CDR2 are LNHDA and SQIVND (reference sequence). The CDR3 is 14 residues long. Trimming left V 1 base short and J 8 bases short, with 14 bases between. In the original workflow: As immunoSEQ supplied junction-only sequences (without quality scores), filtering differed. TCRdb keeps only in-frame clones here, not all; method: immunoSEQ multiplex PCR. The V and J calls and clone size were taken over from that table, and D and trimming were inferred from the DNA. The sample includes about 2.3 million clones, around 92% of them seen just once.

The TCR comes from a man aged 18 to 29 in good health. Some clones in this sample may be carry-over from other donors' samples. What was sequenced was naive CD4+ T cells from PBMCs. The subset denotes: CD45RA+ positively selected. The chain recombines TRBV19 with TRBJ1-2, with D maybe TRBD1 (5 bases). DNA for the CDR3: TGTGCCAGTAGTATAGGGCAGGGATGGTCCGGCTACACCTTC. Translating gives CASSIGQGWSGYTF.